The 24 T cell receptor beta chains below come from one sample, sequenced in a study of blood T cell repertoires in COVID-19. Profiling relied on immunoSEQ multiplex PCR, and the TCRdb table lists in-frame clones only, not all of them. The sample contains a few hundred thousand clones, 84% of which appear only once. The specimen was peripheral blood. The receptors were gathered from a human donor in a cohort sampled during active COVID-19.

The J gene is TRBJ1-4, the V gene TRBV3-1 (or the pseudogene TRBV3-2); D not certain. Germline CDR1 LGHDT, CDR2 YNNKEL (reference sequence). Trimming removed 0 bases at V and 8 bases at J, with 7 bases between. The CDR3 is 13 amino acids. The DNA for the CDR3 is TGTGCCAGCAGCCAAGAACCCAGGGAAAAACTGTTTTTT. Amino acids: CASSQEPREKLFF.

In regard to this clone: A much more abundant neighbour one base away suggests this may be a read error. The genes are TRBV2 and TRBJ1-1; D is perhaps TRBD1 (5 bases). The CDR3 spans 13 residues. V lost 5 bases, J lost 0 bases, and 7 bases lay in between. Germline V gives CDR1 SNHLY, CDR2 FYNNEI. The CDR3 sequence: CASSFRVNTEAFF. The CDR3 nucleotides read TGTGCCAGCAGTTTCAGGGTGAACACTGAAGCTTTCTTT.

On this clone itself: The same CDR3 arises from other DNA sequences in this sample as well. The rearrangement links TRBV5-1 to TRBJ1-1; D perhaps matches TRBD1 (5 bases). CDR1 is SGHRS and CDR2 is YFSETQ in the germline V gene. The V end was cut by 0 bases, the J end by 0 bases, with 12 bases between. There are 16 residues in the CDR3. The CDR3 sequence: CASSLGGTGLNTEAFF. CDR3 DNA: TGCGCCAGCAGCTTGGGGGGAACAGGTTTGAACACTGAAGCTTTCTTT.

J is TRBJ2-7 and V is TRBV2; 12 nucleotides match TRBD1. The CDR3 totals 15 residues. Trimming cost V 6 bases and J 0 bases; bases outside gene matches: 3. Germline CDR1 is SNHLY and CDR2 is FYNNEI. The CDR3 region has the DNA TGTGCCAGCAGGAGGGGACAGGGGGCCTCCTACGAGCAGTACTTC. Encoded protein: CASRRGQGASYEQYF.

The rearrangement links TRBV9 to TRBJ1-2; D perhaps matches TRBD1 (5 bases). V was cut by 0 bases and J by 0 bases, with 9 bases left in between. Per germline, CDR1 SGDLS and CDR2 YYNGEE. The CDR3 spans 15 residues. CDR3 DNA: TGTGCCAGCAGCGTAGTAGGACAAGCTAACTATGGCTACACCTTC. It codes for CASSVVGQANYGYTF.

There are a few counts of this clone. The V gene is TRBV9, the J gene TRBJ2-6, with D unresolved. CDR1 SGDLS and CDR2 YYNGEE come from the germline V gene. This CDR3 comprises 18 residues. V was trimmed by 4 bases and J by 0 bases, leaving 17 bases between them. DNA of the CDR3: TGTGCCAGCAGCCCGTTCACCCCTGACAACTCTGGGGCCAACGTCCTGACTTTC. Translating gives CASSPFTPDNSGANVLTF. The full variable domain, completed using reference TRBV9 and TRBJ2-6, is DSGVTQTPKHLITATGQRVTLRCSPRSGDLSVYWYQQSLDQGLQFLIQYYNGEERAKGNILERFSAQQFPDLHSELNLSSLELGDSALYFCASSPFTPDNSGANVLTFGAGSRLTVL.

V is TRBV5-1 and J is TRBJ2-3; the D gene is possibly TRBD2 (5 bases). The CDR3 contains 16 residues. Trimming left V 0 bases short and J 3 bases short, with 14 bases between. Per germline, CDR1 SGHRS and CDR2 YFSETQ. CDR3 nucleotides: TGCGCCAGCAGCTTGGCCGGGGAATACTGGACAGATACGCAGTATTTT. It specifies CASSLAGEYWTDTQYF.

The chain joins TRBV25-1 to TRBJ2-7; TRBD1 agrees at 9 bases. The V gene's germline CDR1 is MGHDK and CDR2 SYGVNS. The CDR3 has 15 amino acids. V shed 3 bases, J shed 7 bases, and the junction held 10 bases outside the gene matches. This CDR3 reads CASSDTDRGLGEQYF. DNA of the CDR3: TGTGCCAGCAGTGATACGGACAGGGGCCTGGGTGAGCAGTACTTC.

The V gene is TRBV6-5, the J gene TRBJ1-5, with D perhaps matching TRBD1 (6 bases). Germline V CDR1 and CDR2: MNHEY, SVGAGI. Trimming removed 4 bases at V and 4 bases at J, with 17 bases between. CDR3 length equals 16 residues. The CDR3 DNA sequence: TGTGCCAGCAGTTCCTCAGGGGTGTTTATGAATCAGCCCCAGCATTTT. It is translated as CASSSSGVFMNQPQHF.

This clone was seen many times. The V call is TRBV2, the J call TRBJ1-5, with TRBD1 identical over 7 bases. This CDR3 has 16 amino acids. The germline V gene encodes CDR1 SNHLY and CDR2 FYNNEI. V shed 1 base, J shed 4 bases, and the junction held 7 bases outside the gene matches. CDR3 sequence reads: CASSEVAGQNNQPQHF. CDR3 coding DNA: TGTGCCAGCAGTGAAGTTGCGGGACAGAATAATCAGCCCCAGCATTTT.

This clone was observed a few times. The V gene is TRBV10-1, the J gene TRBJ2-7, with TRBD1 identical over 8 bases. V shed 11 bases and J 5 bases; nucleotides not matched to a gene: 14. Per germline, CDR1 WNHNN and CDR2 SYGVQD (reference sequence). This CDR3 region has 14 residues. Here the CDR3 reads CAGPYGRGHNEQYF. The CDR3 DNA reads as TGCGCCGGTCCTTACGGCAGGGGGCACAACGAGCAGTACTTC.

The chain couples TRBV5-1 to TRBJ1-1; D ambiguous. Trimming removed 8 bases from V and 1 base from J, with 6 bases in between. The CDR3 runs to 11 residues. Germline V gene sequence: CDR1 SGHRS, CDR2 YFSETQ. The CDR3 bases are TGCGCCAGTCGACAGAACACTGAAGCTTTCTTT. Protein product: CASRQNTEAFF. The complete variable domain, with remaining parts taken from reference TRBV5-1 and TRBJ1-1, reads KAGVTQTPRYLIKTRGQQVTLSCSPISGHRSVSWYQQTPGQGLQFLFEYFSETQRNKGNFPGRFSGRQFSNSRSEMNVSTLELGDSALYLCASRQNTEAFFGQGTRLTVV.

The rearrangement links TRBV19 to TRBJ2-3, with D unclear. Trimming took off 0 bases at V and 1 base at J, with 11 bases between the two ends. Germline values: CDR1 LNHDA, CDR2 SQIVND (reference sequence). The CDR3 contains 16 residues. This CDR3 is CASSIDSSSGTDTQYF. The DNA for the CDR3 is TGTGCCAGTAGTATAGATTCTAGTTCGGGCACAGATACGCAGTATTTT.

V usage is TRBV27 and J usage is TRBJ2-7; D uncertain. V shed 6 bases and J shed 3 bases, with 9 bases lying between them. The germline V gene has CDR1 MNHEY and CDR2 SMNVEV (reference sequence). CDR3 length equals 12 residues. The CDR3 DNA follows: TGTGCCAGCAGGGCTCTTAACTACGAGCAGTACTTC. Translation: CASRALNYEQYF.

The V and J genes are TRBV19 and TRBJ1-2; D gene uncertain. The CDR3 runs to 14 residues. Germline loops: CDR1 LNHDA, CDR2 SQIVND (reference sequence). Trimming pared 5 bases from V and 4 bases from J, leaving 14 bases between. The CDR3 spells CASSYGGGAYGYTF. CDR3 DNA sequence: TGTGCCAGTAGTTACGGCGGTGGCGCCTATGGCTACACCTTC.

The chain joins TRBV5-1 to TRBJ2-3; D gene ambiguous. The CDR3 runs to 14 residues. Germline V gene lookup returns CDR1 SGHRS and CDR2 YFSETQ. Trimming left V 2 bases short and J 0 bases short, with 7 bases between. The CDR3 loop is CASSFARSTDTQYF. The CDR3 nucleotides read TGCGCCAGCAGCTTTGCGAGGAGCACAGATACGCAGTATTTT.

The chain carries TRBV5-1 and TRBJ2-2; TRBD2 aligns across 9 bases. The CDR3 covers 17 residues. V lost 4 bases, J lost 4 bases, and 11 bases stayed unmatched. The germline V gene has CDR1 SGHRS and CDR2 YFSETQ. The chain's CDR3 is CASSLGLLAGPTGELFF. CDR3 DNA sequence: TGCGCCAGCAGCCTGGGTCTTCTAGCGGGACCCACCGGGGAGCTGTTTTTT.

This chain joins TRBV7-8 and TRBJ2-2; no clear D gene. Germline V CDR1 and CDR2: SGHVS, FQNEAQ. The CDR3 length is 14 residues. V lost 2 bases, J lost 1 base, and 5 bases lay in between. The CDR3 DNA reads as TGTGCCAGCAGCTTATCCAGGAACACCGGGGAGCTGTTTTTT. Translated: CASSLSRNTGELFF.

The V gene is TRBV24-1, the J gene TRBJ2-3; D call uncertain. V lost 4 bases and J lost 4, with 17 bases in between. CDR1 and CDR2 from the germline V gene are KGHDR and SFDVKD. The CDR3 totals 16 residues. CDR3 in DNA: TGTGCCACCAGTGACCCCCTCTCCGACACACCAGATACGCAGTATTTT. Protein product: CATSDPLSDTPDTQYF.

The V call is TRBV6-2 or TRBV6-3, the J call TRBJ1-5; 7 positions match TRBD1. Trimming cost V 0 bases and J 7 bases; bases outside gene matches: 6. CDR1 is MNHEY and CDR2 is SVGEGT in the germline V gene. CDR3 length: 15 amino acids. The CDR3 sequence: CASSYSQGIWQPQHF. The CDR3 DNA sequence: TGTGCCAGCAGTTACTCACAGGGGATTTGGCAGCCCCAGCATTTT.

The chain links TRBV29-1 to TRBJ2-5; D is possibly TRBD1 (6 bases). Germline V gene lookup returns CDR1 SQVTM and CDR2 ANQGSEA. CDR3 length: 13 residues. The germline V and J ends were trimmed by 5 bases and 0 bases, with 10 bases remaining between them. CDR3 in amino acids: CSVFRDNQETQYF. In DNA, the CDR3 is TGCAGCGTTTTCCGGGACAACCAAGAGACCCAGTACTTC.

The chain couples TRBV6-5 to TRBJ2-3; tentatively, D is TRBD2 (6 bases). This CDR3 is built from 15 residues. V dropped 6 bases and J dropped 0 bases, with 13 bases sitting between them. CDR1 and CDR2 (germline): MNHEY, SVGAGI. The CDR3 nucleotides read TGTGCCAGCAGGGGGGGAACACAAAGCACAGATACGCAGTATTTT. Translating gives CASRGGTQSTDTQYF.

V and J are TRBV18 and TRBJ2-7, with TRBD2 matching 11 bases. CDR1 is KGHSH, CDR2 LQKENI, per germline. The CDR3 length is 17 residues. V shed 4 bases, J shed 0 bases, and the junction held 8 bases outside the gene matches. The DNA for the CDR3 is TGTGCCAGCTCACAGGCTAGCGGGGGGTCGTCCTCCTACGAGCAGTACTTC. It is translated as CASSQASGGSSSYEQYF.

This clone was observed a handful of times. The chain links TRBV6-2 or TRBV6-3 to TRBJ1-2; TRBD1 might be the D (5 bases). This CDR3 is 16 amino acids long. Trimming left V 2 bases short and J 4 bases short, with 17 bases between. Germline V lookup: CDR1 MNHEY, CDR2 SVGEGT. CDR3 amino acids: CASSYLSSRQSYGYTF. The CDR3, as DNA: TGTGCCAGCAGTTACCTATCCTCGAGACAGAGCTATGGCTACACCTTC.